The 20 T cell receptor beta chains reported below all come from one sample, sequenced in a study of shared clonotypes between healthy human individuals (dated by TCRdb to 2020 to 2022). Library construction relied on the immunoSEQ multiplex PCR assay. The clones in this table, taken by TCRdb from immuneACCESS, are in-frame only. Not every clone is retained; where verified, under half of the shortfall comes from an unresolved V gene, and the cause of the rest is unknown. The sample table contains about 2.3 million clones; only one count was recorded for 85% to 95% of them. About 0.39% of the sample is in the top ten clones. Specimen: naive CD4+ T cells from PBMCs. Reading the label with the study, this specimen's cell subset or site is: CD45RA+ positively selected. These receptors were obtained from a young man in good health. Some clones in this sample may be carry-over from other donors' samples.

The chain couples TRBV19 to TRBJ1-1; no definite D call. The CDR3 covers 16 residues. The V and J ends lost 1 base and 1 base respectively, with 13 bases between them. CDR1 and CDR2 (germline): LNHDA, SQIVND (reference sequence). The CDR3 coding sequence is TGTGCCAGTAGTATAGTTTTGATTGGGCAGAACACTGAAGCTTTCTTT. It specifies CASSIVLIGQNTEAFF.

This chain joins TRBV27 and TRBJ1-3; 7 positions match TRBD1. CDR1 is MNHEY and CDR2 is SMNVEV in the germline V gene (reference sequence). The CDR3 totals 14 residues. J gave up 4 bases and V 6 bases, and 6 bases lay outside the gene matches. The CDR3 here is CASRDTGVGNTIYF. The DNA for the CDR3 is TGTGCCAGCAGAGATACAGGGGTCGGAAACACCATATATTTT.

The V and J genes are TRBV5-1 and TRBJ2-6; D tentatively fits TRBD1 or TRBD2 (6 bases each). Trimming stripped 1 base from V and 0 bases from J, with 20 bases between. The CDR3 extends over 20 amino acids. Per the germline V gene, CDR1 is SGHRS and CDR2 is YFSETQ. The CDR3 DNA reads TGCGCCAGCAGCTTGTCTCGCGGGGCAGGGGACTCCTCTGGGGCCAACGTCCTGACTTTC. It translates to CASSLSRGAGDSSGANVLTF.

V and J are TRBV4-3 and TRBJ1-3; 8 bases align to TRBD1. The CDR3 is 18 amino acids. J was trimmed by 0 bases and V by 0 bases; bases with no gene match: 7. CDR1 LGHNA and CDR2 YSLEER come from the germline V gene. The CDR3 DNA sequence: TGCGCCAGCAGCCAAGACCCGGGACAGGCCTCCTCTGGAAACACCATATATTTT. Its translation: CASSQDPGQASSGNTIYF.

This sequence joins TRBV7-3 and TRBJ2-5; TRBD1 agrees at 7 bases. The J segment lost 4 bases and the V segment lost 5 bases, leaving 7 bases of the junction unmatched. Germline CDR1 SGHTA, CDR2 FQGTGA. CDR3 length equals 14 residues. The CDR3 spells CASSIGGRGETQYF. In nucleotides, the CDR3 is TGTGCCAGCAGCATAGGGGGCAGGGGAGAGACCCAGTACTTC.

The chain couples TRBV4-3 to TRBJ2-7; D uncertain. The CDR3 has 14 residues. Deletions cut 0 bases from V and 1 base from J, with 7 bases between. Germline CDR1 LGHNA, CDR2 YSLEER. The CDR3 loop reads CASSQDRVSYEQYF. Written as DNA, the CDR3 is TGCGCCAGCAGCCAAGATAGGGTATCCTACGAGCAGTACTTC.

This clone has only one observation. The CDR3 here is CASSLQYLQGMAYGYTF. The CDR3 DNA reads as TGCGCCAGCAGCCTACAATACCTACAGGGTATGGCCTATGGCTACACCTTC. This chain joins TRBV5-1 and TRBJ1-2, with a weak D call TRBD1 (6 bases). Deletions cut 4 bases from V and 4 bases from J, with 23 bases between. Per the germline V gene, CDR1 is SGHRS and CDR2 is YFSETQ. The CDR3 is 17 residues long.

Comment on this clone: Other nucleotide sequences in the sample specify the same CDR3. This chain joins TRBV9 and TRBJ2-5; 7 bases match TRBD2. Germline CDR1 reads SGDLS; CDR2 reads YYNGEE. The trim removed 3 bases at V and 2 bases at J, leaving 7 bases unmatched. This CDR3 has 15 residues. CDR3 in amino acids: CASSASLGGQETQYF. CDR3 nucleotide sequence: TGTGCCAGCAGCGCAAGTTTGGGAGGGCAAGAGACCCAGTACTTC. The full variable domain, its missing parts supplied by reference TRBV9 and TRBJ2-5, is DSGVTQTPKHLITATGQRVTLRCSPRSGDLSVYWYQQSLDQGLQFLIQYYNGEERAKGNILERFSAQQFPDLHSELNLSSLELGDSALYFCASSASLGGQETQYFGPGTRLLVL.

The chain joins TRBV11-2 to TRBJ2-1; D gene ambiguous. Germline assignment: CDR1 SGHAT and CDR2 FQNNGV. The CDR3 spans 18 residues. V was cut by 0 bases and J by 0 bases, with 15 bases left in between. CDR3 loop: CASSLEALRLSSYNEQFF. The CDR3, as DNA: TGTGCCAGCAGCTTAGAGGCTCTTAGACTGAGCTCCTACAATGAGCAGTTCTTC.

This chain links TRBV7-2 with TRBJ2-7, with a tentative D call TRBD1 (6 bases). Germline CDR1 SGHTA, CDR2 FQGNSA. The V and J ends lost 5 bases and 3 bases respectively, with 11 bases between them. The CDR3 is 13 amino acids. Written as DNA, the CDR3 is TGTGCCAGCAGCCTCCTGGACAGCTACGAGCAGTACTTC. Amino acid sequence: CASSLLDSYEQYF.

A single count supports this clone. The chain combines TRBV6-5 with TRBJ1-3, with 8 positions matching TRBD1. Germline lookup yields CDR1 MNHEY and CDR2 SVGAGI. The CDR3 contains 15 residues. The V segment lost 6 bases and the J segment 0 bases; nucleotides outside the gene matches: 4. In DNA, the CDR3 is TGTGCCAGCAGGGCAGACAGGGGCTCTGGAAACACCATATATTTT. Amino acids: CASRADRGSGNTIYF.

The chain joins TRBV30 to TRBJ1-2, with no clear D. This CDR3 spans 9 amino acids. CDR1 is GTSNPN, CDR2 SVGIG, per germline (reference sequence). CDR3 in amino acids: CASNYGYTF. The CDR3 DNA reads as TGTGCATCGAACTATGGCTACACCTTC.

This chain links TRBV10-3 with TRBJ2-7, with 7 bases identical to TRBD1. The CDR3 covers 16 residues. Germline V gene data show CDR1 as ENHRY and CDR2 as SYGVKD. J lost 2 bases, V lost 7 bases, and 14 bases had no gene match. The DNA for the CDR3 is TGTGCCATCACCCGCCGGACAGGACTCTCTCCCTACGAGCAGTACTTC. It is translated as CAITRRTGLSPYEQYF.

The V gene is TRBV14, the J gene TRBJ1-2; D perhaps matches TRBD1 (6 bases). The CDR3 consists of 12 residues. From germline, CDR1 is SGHDN and CDR2 FVKESK. V was trimmed by 4 bases and J by 7 bases, leaving 10 bases between them. The CDR3 here is CASSLGTFGYTF. The CDR3 DNA sequence: TGTGCCAGCAGCCTAGGGACATTTGGCTACACCTTC.

This clone was seen once. The rearrangement uses TRBV5-1 and TRBJ2-7, with TRBD1 matching over 9 bases. This CDR3 is 14 amino acids long. Per the germline V gene, CDR1 is SGHRS and CDR2 is YFSETQ. J lost 6 bases, V lost 3 bases, and 7 bases had no gene match. The CDR3 DNA follows: TGCGCCAGCAGCTGGGCTACAGGGGGCGGCGAGCAGTACTTC. Translation gives CASSWATGGGEQYF.

This clone was observed once. J is TRBJ2-3 and V is TRBV6-5, with unresolved D. This CDR3 comprises 14 residues. Trimming stripped 6 bases from V and 2 bases from J, with 12 bases between. The V gene's germline CDR1 is MNHEY and CDR2 SVGAGI. The CDR3 bases are TGTGCCAGCAGGGCCAGACTCCACACAGATACGCAGTATTTT. Amino acid sequence: CASRARLHTDTQYF.

V gene TRBV7-6 combines with J gene TRBJ1-5, with D unclear. The V gene's germline CDR1 is SGHVS and CDR2 FNYEAQ. Between the trimmed V and J ends, which lost 0 bases and 5 bases, there was a span of 5 bases. The CDR3 is 13 residues long. This CDR3 is CASSLARDQPQHF. The CDR3 DNA follows: TGTGCCAGCAGCTTAGCCCGAGATCAGCCCCAGCATTTT.

The gene calls are TRBV6-5 and TRBJ2-1, with a tentative D call TRBD1 (6 bases). The CDR3 has 15 residues. V was shortened by 0 bases and J by 5 bases, with 11 bases between the two germline ends. Germline V CDR1 and CDR2: MNHEY, SVGAGI. DNA for the CDR3: TGTGCCAGCAGTTACTCGAGAGGACAGAACAATGAGCAGTTCTTC. This translates into CASSYSRGQNNEQFF.

V gene TRBV25-1 combines with J gene TRBJ2-7, with 9 bases identical to TRBD2. V was clipped by 4 bases and J by 9 bases; unmatched bases: 7. The germline V gene encodes CDR1 MGHDK and CDR2 SYGVNS. The CDR3 is 13 residues long. The DNA of the CDR3 is TGTGCCAGCAGTGGGAGGACTAGCGTGGGGCAGTACTTC. Protein product: CASSGRTSVGQYF.

The chain carries TRBV5-1 and TRBJ2-7; 7 nucleotides line up with TRBD1. This CDR3 has 14 amino acids. The germline CDR1 and CDR2 sequences are SGHRS and YFSETQ. J was trimmed by 2 bases and V by 4 bases; bases with no gene match: 6. The CDR3 DNA sequence: TGCGCCAGCAGCACCGGGACAGACCCCTACGAGCAGTACTTC. This gives the protein CASSTGTDPYEQYF. Variable domain in full (rest from reference TRBV5-1 and TRBJ2-7): KAGVTQTPRYLIKTRGQQVTLSCSPISGHRSVSWYQQTPGQGLQFLFEYFSETQRNKGNFPGRFSGRQFSNSRSEMNVSTLELGDSALYLCASSTGTDPYEQYFGPGTRLTVT.